This TCR beta chain was identified during a study of T cells after yellow fever vaccination. Whole-study context: Fractions low in cell number were prepared with SMART-Seq v4 Ultra Low Input. Study-wide results and limits: Re-detected after boosting: most primary clones, approximately 97% of CD4 and about 85% of CD8.

Template-switching 5'RACE yielded the TCR cDNA; a universal primer site and UMIs were added in the process. Each CDR3 protein is one row after TCRdb ran MiXCR on the 5' RACE reads. There are approximately 96,000 distinct CDR3 sequences in the sample; approximately 9% occur only once, and approximately 15% lies in the top ten. Germline V CDR1 and CDR2: MGHRA, YSYEKL. Trimming cost V 2 bases and J 0 bases; bases outside gene matches: 9. CDR3 size: 18 residues. Sequencing was performed on CD8+ T cells not binding an NS4B(214-222) dextramer, sorted from PBMCs, taken approximately 16 days after the first yellow fever vaccination. The genes are TRBV4-1 and TRBJ2-3; 9 bases match TRBD2. This receptor was obtained from a man younger than 35 who received the YFV17D yellow fever vaccine. The CDR3 loop is CASSQRLTSGSSTDTQYF. The CDR3 region has the DNA TGCGCCAGCAGCCAACGCCTGACTAGCGGTTCTAGCACAGATACGCAGTATTTT.